This TCR beta chain was sequenced for a study of blood T cell repertoires in COVID-19. Study as a whole: The origin of the acute and convalescent COVID-19 samples was the United States, Italy and Spain.

The age range of participants was about 18 to 95 years, with residence in some 25 US areas. Sequencing used immunoSEQ multiplex PCR; TCRdb keeps in-frame clones, though not all of them. The data contain over 300,000 clones, around nine tenths of them singletons. Trimming cost V 3 bases and J 10 bases, with 14 bases left between them. CDR3 length equals 14 residues. From germline, CDR1 is SGHDT and CDR2 YYEEEE. The chain employs TRBV5-6 and TRBJ1-6; D gene ambiguous. The material sequenced was PBMCs or T cells enriched from blood (not recorded which). The clonotype originates from a woman in her twenties or thirties with acute COVID-19. This chain's CDR3 is CASSYYGEGSPLHF. In DNA, the CDR3 is TGTGCCAGCAGCTATTATGGCGAGGGCTCACCCCTCCACTTT.